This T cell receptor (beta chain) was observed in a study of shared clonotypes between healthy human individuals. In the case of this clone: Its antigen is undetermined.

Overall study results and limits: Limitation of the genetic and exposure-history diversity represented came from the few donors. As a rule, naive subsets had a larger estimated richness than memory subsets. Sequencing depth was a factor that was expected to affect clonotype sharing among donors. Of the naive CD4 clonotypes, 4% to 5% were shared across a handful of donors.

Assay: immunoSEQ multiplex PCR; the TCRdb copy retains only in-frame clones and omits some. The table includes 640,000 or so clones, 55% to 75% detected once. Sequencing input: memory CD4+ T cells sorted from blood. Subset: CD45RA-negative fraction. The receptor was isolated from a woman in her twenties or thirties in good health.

Here the CDR3 reads CASSPIFRGQGLLVNQPQHF. As DNA, the CDR3 is TGTGCCAGCAGCCCCATATTCCGGGGACAGGGCTTGCTTGTCAATCAGCCCCAGCATTTT. This chain connects TRBV5-5 to TRBJ1-5; 9 bases are a match to TRBD1. This CDR3 spans 20 amino acids. J lost 3 bases, V lost 4 bases, and 20 bases had no gene match. Germline V gene data show CDR1 as SGHKS and CDR2 as YYEKEE (reference sequence).